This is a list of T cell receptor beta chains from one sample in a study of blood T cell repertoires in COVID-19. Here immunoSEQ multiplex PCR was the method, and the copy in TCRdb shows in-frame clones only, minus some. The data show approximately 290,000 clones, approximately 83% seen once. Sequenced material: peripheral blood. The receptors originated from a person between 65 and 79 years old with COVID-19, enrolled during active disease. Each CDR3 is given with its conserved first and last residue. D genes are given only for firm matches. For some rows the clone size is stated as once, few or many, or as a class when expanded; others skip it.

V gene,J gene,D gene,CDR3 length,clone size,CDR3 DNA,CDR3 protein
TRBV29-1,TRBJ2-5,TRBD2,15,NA,TGCAGCGTTGAAATCTTAGCGGGGGTAGTGGAGACCCAGTACTTC,CSVEILAGVVETQYF
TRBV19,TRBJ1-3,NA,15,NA,TGTGCCAGTAGATCGGAAAACAGGGCAGGAAACACCATATATTTT,CASRSENRAGNTIYF
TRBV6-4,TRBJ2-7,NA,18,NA,TGTGCCAGCCACTCCGGGGAGCAGTTACCTGTGAGCTCCTACGAGCAGTACTTC,CASHSGEQLPVSSYEQYF
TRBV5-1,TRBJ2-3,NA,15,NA,TGCGCCAGCAGATACGGACAGTCTTCGGCAGATACGCAGTATTTT,CASRYGQSSADTQYF
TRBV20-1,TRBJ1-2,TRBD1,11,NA,TGCAGTGCGGGACAGGGAAATGGCTACACCTTC,CSAGQGNGYTF
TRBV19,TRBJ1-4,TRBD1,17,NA,TGTGCCAGTAGTATTTGGGACAGGGGACTTGCAATTGAAAAACTGTTTTTT,CASSIWDRGLAIEKLFF
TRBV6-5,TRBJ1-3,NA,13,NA,TGTGCCAGCAGATCCAACTCTGGAAACACCATATATTTT,CASRSNSGNTIYF
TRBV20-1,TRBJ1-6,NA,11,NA,TGCAGTGTACCCAAGGGAGCACCCCTCCACTTT,CSVPKGAPLHF
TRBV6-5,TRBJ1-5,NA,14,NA,TGTGCCGGGGGACAAGTAGATAGCAATCAGCCCCAGCATTTT,CAGGQVDSNQPQHF
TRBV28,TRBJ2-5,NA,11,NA,TGTGCCAGCAAACGGGGAGAGACCCAGTACTTC,CASKRGETQYF
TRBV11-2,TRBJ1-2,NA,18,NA,TGTGCCAGCAGCTTAGGTCCGAAGGACTGGGGTAGAGGGTATGGCTACACCTTC,CASSLGPKDWGRGYGYTF
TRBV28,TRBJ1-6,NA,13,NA,TGTGCCAGCAGTCCCACGGGGAATTCACCCCTCCACTTT,CASSPTGNSPLHF
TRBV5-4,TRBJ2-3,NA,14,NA,TGTGCCAGCAGTTCTAGTCAATTCACAGATACGCAGTATTTT,CASSSSQFTDTQYF
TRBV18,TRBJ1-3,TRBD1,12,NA,TGTGCCAGCCGAGGGGGCGGAAACACCATATATTTT,CASRGGGNTIYF
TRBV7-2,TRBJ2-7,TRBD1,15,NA,TGTGCCAGCAGCCTACAGGGGGCAAGTAGGTACGAGCAGTACTTC,CASSLQGASRYEQYF
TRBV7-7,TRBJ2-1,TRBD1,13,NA,TGTGCCAGCAGCTTACAGGGACAGGGGGTACAGTTCTTC,CASSLQGQGVQFF
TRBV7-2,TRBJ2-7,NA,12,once,TGTGCCAGCAGAGGGGCGGAATACGAGCAGTACTTC,CASRGAEYEQYF
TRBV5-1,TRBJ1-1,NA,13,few,TGCGCCAGCAACGGACAGATGAACACTGAAGCTTTCTTT,CASNGQMNTEAFF
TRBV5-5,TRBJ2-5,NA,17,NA,TGTGCCAGCAGCTTGGAGGGGGGACTAATCTTACAAGAGACCCAGTACTTC,CASSLEGGLILQETQYF
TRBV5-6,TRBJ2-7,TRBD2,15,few,TGTGCCAGCAGCTTTCTAGCGGGAGAATTCTACGAGCAGTACTTC,CASSFLAGEFYEQYF
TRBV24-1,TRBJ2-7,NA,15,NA,TGTGCCACCAGTGATTCTAGGAGATCCCGCAACGAGCAGTACTTC,CATSDSRRSRNEQYF
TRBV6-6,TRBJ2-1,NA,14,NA,TGTGCCAGCAGTTACTCGCACACCTACAATGAGCAGTTCTTC,CASSYSHTYNEQFF
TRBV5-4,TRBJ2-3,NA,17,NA,TGTGCCAGCAGCTTGCCACCCCGGGACACGTACACAGATACGCAGTATTTT,CASSLPPRDTYTDTQYF
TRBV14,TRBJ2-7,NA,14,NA,TGTGCCAGCAGCCAAGCTAGGGGATTCTACGAGCAGTACTTC,CASSQARGFYEQYF
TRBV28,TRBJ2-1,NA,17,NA,TGTGCCAGCAGTTTCGCCGGACTGGGAAGCTCCTACAATGAGCAGTTCTTC,CASSFAGLGSSYNEQFF
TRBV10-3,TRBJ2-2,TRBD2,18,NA,TGTGCCATCAGGGCCGGGACTAGCGGGAAACGTAACACCGGGGAGCTGTTTTTT,CAIRAGTSGKRNTGELFF
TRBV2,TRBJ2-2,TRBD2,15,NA,TGTGCCAGCAGGGGATTAGCGGGGTTTACCGGGGAGCTGTTTTTT,CASRGLAGFTGELFF
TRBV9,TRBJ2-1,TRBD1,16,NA,TGTGCCAGCAGCGTAGGATGGCAGGGGGAGTCGGAGGAGCAGTTCTTC,CASSVGWQGESEEQFF
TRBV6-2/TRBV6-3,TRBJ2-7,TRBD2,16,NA,TGTGCCAGCAGTTACAACCCAGCGGGGGTGACCTACGAGCAGTACTTC,CASSYNPAGVTYEQYF
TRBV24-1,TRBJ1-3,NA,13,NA,TGTGCCCCGCGGGGGGTTTCTGGAAACACCATATATTTT,CAPRGVSGNTIYF
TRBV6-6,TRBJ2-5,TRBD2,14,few,TGTGCCAGCAGTTATCCGGGAGGGGAGGAGACCCAGTACTTC,CASSYPGGEETQYF
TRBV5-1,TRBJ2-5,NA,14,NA,TGCGCCAGCAGCGGCGGGACCTACCAAGAGACCCAGTACTTC,CASSGGTYQETQYF
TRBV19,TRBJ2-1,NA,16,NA,TGTGCCAGTAGTCCAGTAAGCGAGAGCTCCTACAATGAGCAGTTCTTC,CASSPVSESSYNEQFF
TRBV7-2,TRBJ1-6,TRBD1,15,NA,TGTGCCAGCAAACAGGGGGCGATGGGAGGCTCACCCCTCCACTTT,CASKQGAMGGSPLHF
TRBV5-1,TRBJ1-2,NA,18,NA,TGCGCCAGCAGCTTCTTAGGAAGGTCGGGGTTTACGAGCTATGGCTACACCTTC,CASSFLGRSGFTSYGYTF
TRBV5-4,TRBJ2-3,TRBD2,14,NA,TGTGCCAGCAGCGAGCGACTAGCGGAGGCTACGCAGTATTTT,CASSERLAEATQYF
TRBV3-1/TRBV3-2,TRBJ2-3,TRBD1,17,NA,TGTGCCAGCAGCCCGACCCATTCCGGGACAGCCCGGGATACGCAGTATTTT,CASSPTHSGTARDTQYF
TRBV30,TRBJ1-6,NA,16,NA,TGTGCCTCGCTGTCCGGGGCTGGGGGGTATAATTCACCCCTCCACTTT,CASLSGAGGYNSPLHF
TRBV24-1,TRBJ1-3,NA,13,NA,TGTGCCACCAGTGACGGGACTGGAAACACCATATATTTT,CATSDGTGNTIYF
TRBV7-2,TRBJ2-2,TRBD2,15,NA,TGTGCCAGCAGCTTAGTAGGCGGGGGGGCCGGGGAGCTGTTTTTT,CASSLVGGGAGELFF
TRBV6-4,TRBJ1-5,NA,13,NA,TGTGCCAGCAGTTTAGCCTGGAATCAGCCCCAGCATTTT,CASSLAWNQPQHF
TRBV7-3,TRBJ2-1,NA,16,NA,TGTGCCAGCAGCTTGAGGAGCGCCAGCTCCTACAATGAGCAGTTCTTC,CASSLRSASSYNEQFF
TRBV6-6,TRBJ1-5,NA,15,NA,TGTGCCAGCCGGCGCGGGGGAGGGAGCAATCAGCCCCAGCATTTT,CASRRGGGSNQPQHF
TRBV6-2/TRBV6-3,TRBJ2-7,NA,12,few,TGTGCCAGCAGCCCCGCCTATTACGAGCAGTACTTC,CASSPAYYEQYF
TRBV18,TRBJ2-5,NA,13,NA,TGTGCCAGCTCACCACCAAGCGCGGAGACCCAGTACTTC,CASSPPSAETQYF
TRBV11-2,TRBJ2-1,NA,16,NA,TGTGCCAGCAGCTTACCCAGGGTAATCGATGAAAATGAGCAGTTCTTC,CASSLPRVIDENEQFF
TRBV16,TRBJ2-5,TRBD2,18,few,TGTGCCAGCAGCCAGCTCCCGACTAGCGGGGGGACCAGGGAGACCCAGTACTTC,CASSQLPTSGGTRETQYF
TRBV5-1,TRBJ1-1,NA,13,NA,TGCGCCAGCAGCTTCACGGTGAACACTGAAGCTTTCTTT,CASSFTVNTEAFF